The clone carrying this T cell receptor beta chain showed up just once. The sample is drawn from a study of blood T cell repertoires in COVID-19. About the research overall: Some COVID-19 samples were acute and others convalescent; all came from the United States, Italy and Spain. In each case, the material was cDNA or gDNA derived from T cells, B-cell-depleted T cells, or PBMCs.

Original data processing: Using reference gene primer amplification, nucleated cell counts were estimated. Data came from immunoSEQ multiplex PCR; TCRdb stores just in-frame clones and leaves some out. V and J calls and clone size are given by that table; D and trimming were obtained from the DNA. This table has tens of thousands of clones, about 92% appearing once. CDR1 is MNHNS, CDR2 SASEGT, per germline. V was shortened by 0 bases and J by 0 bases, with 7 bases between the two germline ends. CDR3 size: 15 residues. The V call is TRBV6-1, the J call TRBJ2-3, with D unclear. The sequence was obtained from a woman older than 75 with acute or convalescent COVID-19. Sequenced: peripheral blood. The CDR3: CASSEAYPSTDTQYF. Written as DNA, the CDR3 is TGTGCCAGCAGTGAAGCCTACCCTAGCACAGATACGCAGTATTTT.